Listed below are T cell receptor beta chains from one sample, sequenced in a study of cytomegalovirus exposure and HLA in healthy donors. The method was immunoSEQ multiplex PCR; TCRdb's version includes in-frame clones alone and lacks a portion of them. The sample carries 100,000 to 150,000 clones, approximately 87% recorded once. The material sequenced was PBMCs. All receptors derive from a young man in good health and CMV-seropositive. Both conserved end residues are trimmed from each CDR3.

v_gene	j_gene	CDR3aa
TRBV7-9	TRBJ2-5	ASSPGTSPETQY
TRBV20-1	TRBJ1-4	RGAGIEKLF
TRBV16	TRBJ2-2	ASKGGKVTGELF
TRBV10-3	TRBJ2-1	AISGRGGGNEQF
TRBV5-4	TRBJ2-3	ASGTAGAGVSDTQY
TRBV6-1	TRBJ2-2	ASSENPGQFRGGELF
TRBV28	TRBJ1-1	ASSLNTEEAF
TRBV6-1	TRBJ2-1	ASSPRGSPEQF
TRBV9	TRBJ2-6	ASSVTIMGQFSSGANVLT
TRBV6-5	TRBJ2-7	ASSYSFRTSYEQY
TRBV5-6	TRBJ2-7	ASSDATTGKDEQY
TRBV27	TRBJ1-1	ASSSDRGGDTEAF
TRBV19	TRBJ2-1	ASSFLARDGPYNEQF
TRBV2	TRBJ2-1	ASSDKASGGSVGNNEQF
TRBV7-3	TRBJ1-1	ASSLGEGTEAF
TRBV6-6	TRBJ1-2	ASSFRDRAYYGYT
TRBV7-9	TRBJ2-2	ASTYTPGQTNTGELF
TRBV5-6	TRBJ2-3	ASSFQGTDTQY
TRBV6-6	TRBJ2-7	ASSTPGQGFYEQY
TRBV18	TRBJ2-7	ASSKRQLPDEQY
TRBV27	TRBJ2-3	ASSPGQGADTQY
TRBV7-6	TRBJ1-1	ASRRQGTTEAF
TRBV7-9	TRBJ1-5	ASSHRDRDQPQH
TRBV6-5	TRBJ1-1	ASSYSKNTEAF
TRBV7-9	TRBJ1-4	ASSPGEKLF
TRBV9	TRBJ1-5	ASSVGGGEQPQH
TRBV2	TRBJ2-3	ASSRYQGGGARDTQY
TRBV2	TRBJ1-5	ASSPWGRGVDQPQH
TRBV13	TRBJ1-3	ASSLGRQGSGNTIY
TRBV6-5	TRBJ2-5	ASRPGQWRKETQY
TRBV29-1	TRBJ2-7	SAGGGIHEQY
TRBV5-1	TRBJ2-3	ASSGTGVTDTQY
TRBV13	TRBJ1-1	ASRGRVGMNTEAF
TRBV30	TRBJ1-2	AWSPMLTGKHGYT
TRBV7-2	TRBJ1-1	ASTPWRAGNTEAF
TRBV11-2	TRBJ1-4	ASSPEAVGKLF
TRBV5-4	TRBJ2-1	ASSFLGGSYNEQF
TRBV5-6	TRBJ1-4	ASSLRGAWEKLF
TRBV6-6	TRBJ2-3	ASSPGPAGTQY
TRBV5-1	TRBJ2-7	ASRGGGEQY
TRBV5-1	TRBJ2-7	ASSSGGAGYEQY
TRBV29-1	TRBJ1-1	SVEEGTRNTEAF
TRBV5-4	TRBJ2-3	ASSLDLFTDTQY
TRBV6-4	TRBJ2-5	ASSALGGDETQY
TRBV6-5	TRBJ2-7	ASSYSGRGASYEQY
TRBV6-1	TRBJ2-6	ASKERALGANVLT
TRBV4-1	TRBJ2-5	ASSQGPLAVYLQETQY
TRBV6-5	TRBJ2-1	ASSYGTDYNEQF
TRBV5-4	TRBJ1-6	ASSLGLQGGNSPLH
TRBV28	TRBJ2-2	ASTSGGRTGELF
TRBV5-4	TRBJ1-1	ASSLPGVPTEAF
TRBV10-2	TRBJ2-1	ASSFGTGRMNEQF